Listed here are 17 T cell receptor beta chains from one sample, sequenced in a study of cytomegalovirus exposure and HLA in healthy donors. Amplification used 60 Vbeta primers and 13 Jbeta primers. Clones were sequenced by immunoSEQ multiplex PCR, and TCRdb holds only the in-frame ones, with some missing. The sample holds roughly 120,000 clones, 82% seen once. The sample consisted of PBMCs. These receptor sequences come from a woman aged 18-35 years in good health and CMV-seronegative.

The J gene is TRBJ1-2, the V gene TRBV29-1; TRBD1 matches at 9 bases. From germline, CDR1 is SQVTM and CDR2 ANQGSEA. Trimming cost V 7 bases and J 4 bases; bases outside gene matches: 4. The CDR3 totals 12 residues. Written as DNA, the CDR3 is TGCAGCGGGGGGACAGGGCGCTATGGCTACACCTTC. Amino acids: CSGGTGRYGYTF.

The chain carries TRBV11-2 and TRBJ1-2; possibly TRBD1 for D (6 bases). There are 12 residues in the CDR3. Germline CDR1 reads SGHAT; CDR2 reads FQNNGV. Trimming left V 8 bases short and J 4 bases short, with 11 bases between. CDR3 nucleotide sequence: TGTGCCAGCGGACAGCAATCCTATGGCTACACCTTC. Amino acid sequence: CASGQQSYGYTF. The full variable domain, completed using reference TRBV11-2 and TRBJ1-2, is EAGVAQSPRYKIIEKRQSVAFWCNPISGHATLYWYQQILGQGPKLLIQFQNNGVVDDSQLPKDRFSAERLKGVDSTLKIQPAKLEDSAVYLCASGQQSYGYTFGSGTRLTVV.

As concerns this clone: Other DNA variants within this sample encode the same CDR3. The chain combines TRBV27 with TRBJ2-7; a possible D gene is TRBD2 (5 bases). V shed 4 bases and J shed 1 base, with 5 bases lying between them. Germline V gene sequence: CDR1 MNHEY, CDR2 SMNVEV (reference sequence). The CDR3 is 12 residues long. The CDR3 loop reads CASSSGSYEQYF. CDR3 sequence (DNA): TGTGCCAGCAGTTCGGGGTCCTACGAGCAGTACTTC.

V usage is TRBV5-1 and J usage is TRBJ2-2, with D perhaps TRBD2 (6 bases). Per germline, CDR1 SGHRS and CDR2 YFSETQ. There are 15 residues in the CDR3. Trimming pared 4 bases from V and 7 bases from J, leaving 17 bases between. In nucleotides, the CDR3 is TGCGCCAGCAGCCCGATATCGGAGGGAAACGGGGAGCTGTTTTTT. This encodes CASSPISEGNGELFF.

This clone was detected only a few times. The chain employs TRBV5-6 and TRBJ1-1; tentative D call: TRBD1 (5 bases). In germline, CDR1 is SGHDT, CDR2 YYEEEE. V lost 3 bases and J 2 bases, leaving 11 bases between the germline ends. The CDR3 covers 14 residues. CDR3 sequence reads: CASSSGGDNTEAFF. Here the CDR3 DNA reads TGTGCCAGCAGCTCGGGAGGGGATAACACTGAAGCTTTCTTT.

CDR3 bases: TGTGCCAGCAGTTCCCGGGTAGTAGCTTTCTTT. Its protein product is CASSSRVVAFF. The chain recombines TRBV28 with TRBJ1-1; D not resolved. Germline loops: CDR1 MDHEN, CDR2 SYDVKM. Trimming took off 4 bases at V and 10 bases at J, with 10 bases between the two ends. The CDR3 consists of 11 residues.

The V and J genes are TRBV11-2 and TRBJ2-2, with D perhaps matching TRBD1 (6 bases). This CDR3 has 15 residues. Trimming took 5 bases from V and 3 from J, leaving 13 bases between them. From germline, CDR1 is SGHAT and CDR2 FQNNGV. In DNA, the CDR3 is TGTGCCAGCAGCCCGAGTGGGGGCTACACCGGGGAGCTGTTTTTT. Its protein is CASSPSGGYTGELFF.

The chain is built from TRBV11-2 and TRBJ2-7, with TRBD1 as a possible D gene (6 bases). Trimming removed 8 bases from V and 4 bases from J, with 9 bases in between. Germline CDR1 SGHAT, CDR2 FQNNGV. The CDR3 is 11 residues long. The CDR3 DNA sequence: TGTGCCAGCGGACAGACTTACGAGCAGTACTTC. Translated: CASGQTYEQYF.

The chain recombines TRBV28 with TRBJ1-2; D is unclear. Trimming shortened V by 5 bases and J by 4 bases, and 8 bases separated the two germline ends. The CDR3 covers 12 residues. Germline V lookup: CDR1 MDHEN, CDR2 SYDVKM. CDR3 DNA sequence: TGTGCCAGCAGTCTGACACTCTATGGCTACACCTTC. Its translation: CASSLTLYGYTF.

This clone came up once. The rearrangement links TRBV10-2 to TRBJ1-4, with TRBD1 as a possible D gene (6 bases). This CDR3 is 13 amino acids long. The V and J ends lost 5 bases and 5 bases respectively, with 9 bases between them. Germline CDR1 is WSHSY and CDR2 is SAAADI. The CDR3 is CASSPQGNEKLFF. The DNA of the CDR3 is TGCGCCAGCAGTCCCCAGGGGAATGAAAAACTGTTTTTT.

In this sample, this clone turned up a few times. The same CDR3 arises from other DNA sequences in this sample as well. The V and J genes are TRBV4-2 and TRBJ2-7, with D possibly being TRBD2 (5 bases). The CDR3 runs 12 residues. CDR1 is LGHNA, CDR2 YNFKEQ, per germline. The V and J ends lost 1 base and 6 bases respectively, with 7 bases between them. CDR3 sequence reads: CASSQGGIEQYF. Written as DNA, the CDR3 is TGTGCCAGCAGCCAAGGAGGGATCGAGCAGTACTTC.

V usage is TRBV4-1 and J usage is TRBJ2-1; 12 bases fit TRBD2. Germline V gene lookup returns CDR1 MGHRA and CDR2 YSYEKL. The CDR3 has 20 residues. Losses at the gene ends were 0 bases for V and 0 bases for J; bases not matched to a gene: 9. CDR3 residues: CASSQDELAGGPISYNEQFF. The CDR3, as DNA: TGCGCCAGCAGCCAAGATGAACTAGCGGGGGGCCCTATCTCCTACAATGAGCAGTTCTTC.

The genes are TRBV6-6 and TRBJ1-2, with 9 bases that match TRBD1. V was pared by 5 bases and J by 8 bases, with 12 bases of the junction left unmatched. The CDR3 consists of 15 residues. Per the germline V gene, CDR1 is MNHNY and CDR2 is SVGAGI (reference sequence). As DNA, the CDR3 is TGTGCCAGCAGTGCCCGACAGGGGGTTTTATCGGGCTACACCTTC. Amino acids: CASSARQGVLSGYTF.

This CDR3 is CASSLVAGGGQPQHF. The CDR3 DNA follows: TGTGCCAGCAGCTTAGTGGCAGGGGGCGGGCAGCCCCAGCATTTT. The chain couples TRBV11-2 to TRBJ1-5, with 8 nucleotides matching TRBD1. This CDR3 spans 15 amino acids. With V trimmed by 1 base and J by 7 bases, 6 bases remained unmatched. Germline V lookup: CDR1 SGHAT, CDR2 FQNNGV.

The chain is built from TRBV2 and TRBJ2-7; the D gene is possibly TRBD1 (5 bases). V dropped 6 bases and J dropped 3 bases, with 6 bases sitting between them. Looked up from germline, CDR1 is SNHLY and CDR2 is FYNNEI. The CDR3 contains 11 residues. In nucleotides, the CDR3 is TGTGCCAGCAGGGACAACTACGAGCAGTACGTC. Translated, it gives CASRDNYEQYV.

The chain carries TRBV10-2 and TRBJ2-7, with 8 nucleotides matching TRBD1. The V gene end was trimmed by 5 bases and the J gene end by 3 bases; junction bases not matched to a gene: 9. The CDR3 covers 15 residues. Germline CDR1 WSHSY, CDR2 SAAADI. This chain's CDR3 is CASSPGQGGIYEQYV. In nucleotides, the CDR3 is TGCGCCAGCAGTCCAGGACAGGGAGGAATCTACGAGCAGTACGTC.

This rearrangement joins TRBV28 to TRBJ1-2; no clear D. The germline V and J ends were trimmed by 2 bases and 4 bases, with 11 bases remaining between them. CDR1 and CDR2 (germline): MDHEN, SYDVKM. This CDR3 is built from 14 residues. CDR3 bases: TGTGCCAGCAGTTTAGGTGGGCAGCTCTATGGCTACACCTTC. This sequence encodes CASSLGGQLYGYTF.